The 31 T cell receptor beta chains below come from one sample, sequenced in a study of CD8 T cells in ankylosing spondylitis. General observations from the study: About 8 highly homologous variants made up a TCR beta motif, and this motif appeared characteristic of ankylosing spondylitis blood.

These receptors lack a known antigen. TCRdb reprocessed the 5' RACE reads via MiXCR and lists one record per CDR3 protein. This sample has around 890,000 distinct CDR3 sequences, with approximately 10% found just once. Sequenced input: blood, either unsorted or a sorted T cell fraction (not recorded which). These TCRs come from a male donor with ankylosing spondylitis.

V and J are TRBV20-1 and TRBJ1-5; D unclear. Germline V gene lookup returns CDR1 DFQATT and CDR2 SNEGSKA (reference sequence). The ends were cut back, 8 bases at V and 2 bases at J, with 16 bases in the middle. This CDR3 region has 14 residues. CDR3 residues: CSTLRTFGNQPQHF. For the CDR3, the DNA is TGCAGTACTTTACGGACGTTCGGCAATCAGCCCCAGCATTTT.

Details on this clonotype: Given a much more abundant clone one base away, this may be a read error. The chain employs TRBV7-3 and TRBJ2-2; no firm D call. The CDR3 totals 13 residues. Trimming removed 5 bases at V and 2 bases at J, with 6 bases between. Per germline, CDR1 SGHTA and CDR2 FQGTGA. CDR3 DNA sequence: TGTGCCAGCAGCCAAATTAACACCGGGGAGCTGTTTTTT. This encodes CASSQINTGELFF.

In its sample, this clonotype was seen many times. The rearrangement uses TRBV4-3 and TRBJ2-3, with 10 bases aligning to TRBD2. Germline CDR1 is LGHNA and CDR2 is YSLEER. After removal of 3 bases from V and 1 base from J, the junction contained 7 bases not matched to a gene. The CDR3 runs to 17 residues. CDR3 sequence reads: CASSHALAGDRTDTQYF. CDR3 coding DNA: TGCGCCAGCAGCCACGCCCTAGCGGGGGATCGCACAGATACGCAGTATTTT.

In its sample, this clonotype was seen a few times. DNA of the CDR3: TGTGCCACCAGCAGAGACTTGGGGGGCGACGGGGAGCTGTTTTTT. Translating it yields CATSRDLGGDGELFF. This rearrangement joins TRBV15 to TRBJ2-2; D may be TRBD1 or TRBD2 (6 bases each). Germline values: CDR1 LNHNV, CDR2 YYDKDF (reference sequence). This CDR3 has 15 residues. Trimming cost V 0 bases and J 7 bases, with 12 bases left between them.

This chain uses TRBV11-2 with TRBJ2-1; D not resolved. CDR3 length: 14 amino acids. Germline CDR1 and CDR2: SGHAT and FQNNGV. V shed 7 bases and J shed 11 bases, with 21 bases lying between them. The CDR3 reads CASTPLRGTMKQFF. CDR3 bases: TGTGCCAGCACCCCCTTAAGAGGAACAATGAAGCAGTTCTTC.

This clonotype appeared a few times. V usage is TRBV10-3 and J usage is TRBJ1-1; D may be TRBD1 (5 bases). This CDR3 contains 11 residues. CDR1 and CDR2 (germline): ENHRY, SYGVKD. V was pared by 4 bases and J by 8 bases, with 8 bases between. The CDR3 sequence is CAISAGGEAFF. CDR3 DNA: TGTGCCATCAGTGCGGGGGGGGAAGCTTTCTTT.

This rearrangement joins TRBV12-3 or TRBV12-4 to TRBJ1-5; D remains unclear. V shed 7 bases and J shed 6 bases, with 16 bases lying between them. The CDR3 contains 14 residues. The CDR3 reads CASTDEALSQPQHF. CDR3 coding DNA: TGTGCCAGCACGGATGAGGCCCTAAGTCAGCCCCAGCATTTT.

The chain links TRBV5-5 to TRBJ1-5, with unresolved D. Between the trimmed V and J ends, which lost 0 bases and 3 bases, there was a span of 7 bases. The CDR3 contains 14 residues. Germline V lookup: CDR1 SGHKS, CDR2 YYEKEE (reference sequence). The CDR3 region is CASSLVLLNQPQHF. In nucleotides, the CDR3 is TGTGCCAGCAGCTTGGTTCTACTCAATCAGCCCCAGCATTTT.

The chain links TRBV20-1 to TRBJ2-3; 10 bases line up with TRBD2. This CDR3 spans 15 amino acids. The V and J ends lost 6 bases and 4 bases, in that order; junction bases with no gene match: 10. Germline CDR1 is DFQATT and CDR2 is SNEGSKA (reference sequence). The CDR3 sequence: CSATQRTSGADTQYF. In nucleotides, the CDR3 is TGCAGTGCCACCCAACGGACTAGCGGAGCAGATACGCAGTATTTT.

The chain has TRBV28 and TRBJ1-5; D remains unclear. The V end was cut by 7 bases, the J end by 0 bases, with 16 bases between. CDR1 and CDR2 from the germline V gene are MDHEN and SYDVKM. The CDR3 consists of 16 residues. The CDR3 loop reads CASIPGGFYSNQPQHF. The CDR3 DNA follows: TGTGCCAGCATCCCGGGCGGTTTTTATAGCAATCAGCCCCAGCATTTT.

This clonotype has ten or more counts. V and J are TRBV29-1 and TRBJ2-6, with a possible D match to TRBD1 (5 bases). Germline CDR1 SQVTM, CDR2 ANQGSEA. Trimming removed 4 bases at V and 2 bases at J, with 12 bases between. This CDR3 contains 15 residues. In DNA, the CDR3 is TGCAGCGTTGGGGCAGGGAAAACTGGGGCCAACGTCCTGACTTTC. Amino acids: CSVGAGKTGANVLTF.

Worth noting for this clonotype: A read error is possible here, since a much larger clone lies one base away. The chain carries TRBV9 and TRBJ1-1, with D uncertain. Germline CDR1 is SGDLS and CDR2 is YYNGEE. CDR3 length equals 13 residues. Trimming removed 0 bases from V and 1 base from J, with 4 bases in between. CDR3 bases: TGTGCCAGCAGCGTAGTGAGGAACACTGAAGCTTTCTTT. Residues: CASSVVRNTEAFF.

There are a few counts of this clonotype. V is TRBV20-1 and J is TRBJ1-5; 8 positions agree with TRBD1. Germline values: CDR1 DFQATT, CDR2 SNEGSKA (reference sequence). The ends lost 6 bases at V and 2 bases at J; junction bases unmatched: 12. The CDR3 has 16 residues. CDR3 sequence (DNA): TGCAGTGCCCGATCCGGACAGGGATTTCGCAATCAGCCCCAGCATTTT. This translates into CSARSGQGFRNQPQHF.

This clonotype was recorded a few times. J is TRBJ2-1 and V is TRBV4-1; D unresolved. Trimming cost V 6 bases and J 3 bases, with 18 bases left between them. The germline V gene encodes CDR1 MGHRA and CDR2 YSYEKL. The CDR3 is made up of 16 amino acids. The CDR3 region has the DNA TGCGCCAGCAGTCCCGGGCCCCCGGTGGGCTACAATGAGCAGTTCTTC. Translation gives CASSPGPPVGYNEQFF.

This clonotype has a handful of counts. The chain joins TRBV18 to TRBJ2-1; D is possibly TRBD2 (6 bases). V lost 3 bases to trimming and J lost 0 bases, with 18 bases between them. The CDR3 totals 18 residues. Germline V gene sequence: CDR1 KGHSH, CDR2 LQKENI. The CDR3 region is CASSPRRRVLSSYNEQFF. As DNA, the CDR3 is TGTGCCAGCTCACCTCGACGGAGGGTCCTTAGCTCCTACAATGAGCAGTTCTTC.

The V gene is TRBV5-6, the J gene TRBJ2-2; the match to TRBD1 covers 8 bases. Germline V gene lookup returns CDR1 SGHDT and CDR2 YYEEEE. V trimming: 3 bases; J trimming: 5 bases; junction bases outside the gene matches: 6. There are 15 residues in the CDR3. CDR3 DNA sequence: TGTGCCAGCAGCTCCCTCCGACAGGGGACCGGGGAGCTGTTTTTT. It yields the protein CASSSLRQGTGELFF.

This rearrangement joins TRBV19 to TRBJ2-1; maybe TRBD2 (7 bases). The V gene's germline CDR1 is LNHDA and CDR2 SQIVND (reference sequence). The V gene lost 6 bases and the J gene lost 2 bases, with 14 bases spanning the gap. The CDR3 is 15 amino acids. The CDR3 nucleotides are TGTGCCAGTAGGGTCCGGGGGGCGGCCTACAATGAGCAGTTCTTC. Protein product: CASRVRGAAYNEQFF.

This chain uses TRBV6-5 with TRBJ1-5; 9 bases are shared with TRBD1. The CDR3 runs 15 residues. Germline trimming cut 4 bases from V and 7 bases from J; bases unmatched to any gene: 8. CDR1 is MNHEY, CDR2 SVGAGI, per germline. DNA for the CDR3: TGTGCCAGCAGTTCCCAACGACAGGGGGTCCAGCCCCAGCATTTT. Its protein is CASSSQRQGVQPQHF.

There are many counts of this clonotype. This chain connects TRBV20-1 to TRBJ2-5; no firm D call. The CDR3 contains 10 residues. Per the germline V gene, CDR1 is DFQATT and CDR2 is SNEGSKA (reference sequence). Trimming shortened V by 6 bases and J by 2 bases, and 4 bases separated the two germline ends. CDR3 amino acids: CSAWQETQYF. The DNA for the CDR3 is TGCAGTGCCTGGCAAGAGACCCAGTACTTC.

The V and J genes are TRBV21-1 and TRBJ2-7; the D segment call TRBD1 is taken from the table without a DNA check. TRBV21-1 corresponds to a pseudogene. The CDR3 contains 16 residues. CDR3 in DNA: TGTGCCAGCAGCAAACCTAAGAGACAGAGGACCTACGAGCAGTACTTC. This encodes CASSKPKRQRTYEQYF.

This clonotype was counted at least ten times. The chain has TRBV5-1 and TRBJ2-1, with D perhaps matching TRBD2 (6 bases). V lost 0 bases and J lost 3, with 7 bases in between. Germline V gene sequence: CDR1 SGHRS, CDR2 YFSETQ. The CDR3 has 14 residues. The CDR3 loop is CASSLERVYNEQFF. The CDR3 coding sequence is TGCGCCAGCAGCTTGGAGCGGGTCTACAATGAGCAGTTCTTC.

This clonotype was recorded at least ten times. CDR3 DNA sequence: TGTGCCATCAGGGGGACAGGGAACTCCTACGAGCAGTACTTC. Its translation is CAIRGTGNSYEQYF. The chain combines TRBV10-3 with TRBJ2-7; 9 positions match TRBD1. V was clipped by 6 bases and J by 0 bases; unmatched bases: 3. Germline V gives CDR1 ENHRY, CDR2 SYGVKD. The CDR3 is 14 residues long.

The CDR3 spells CASSVVAGAIPRTDTQYF. CDR3 in DNA: TGTGCCAGCAGCGTAGTAGCGGGGGCCATACCTCGCACAGATACGCAGTATTTT. The chain combines TRBV7-3 with TRBJ2-3; 9 positions agree with TRBD2. Losses at the gene ends were 5 bases for V and 1 base for J; bases not matched to a gene: 13. Germline CDR1 is SGHTA and CDR2 is FQGTGA. This CDR3 is built from 18 residues.

At least ten counts were recorded for this clonotype. The chain couples TRBV29-1 to TRBJ1-5; 7 positions agree with TRBD1. The germline V gene encodes CDR1 SQVTM and CDR2 ANQGSEA. The ends lost 6 bases at V and 6 bases at J; junction bases unmatched: 5. The CDR3 totals 12 residues. The CDR3 region is CSVRQGSQPQHF. As DNA, the CDR3 is TGCAGCGTGCGACAGGGTAGTCAGCCCCAGCATTTT.

The chain is built from TRBV6-2 or TRBV6-3 and TRBJ2-1; D possibly corresponds to TRBD2 (7 bases). Trimming removed 2 bases from V and 4 bases from J, with 27 bases in between. The CDR3 is 20 amino acids. The germline gives CDR1 MNHEY, CDR2 SVGEGT. The CDR3 nucleotides are TGTGCCAGCAGTTACGGAAGGCCGACCGGGGGGAAAGGGGGTTACAATGAGCAGTTCTTC. Amino acid sequence: CASSYGRPTGGKGGYNEQFF.

The chain links TRBV28 to TRBJ2-7, with 10 positions matching TRBD1. The junction had 17 bases not matched to a gene; V was cut back by 6 bases and J by 6 bases. The CDR3 totals 17 residues. Germline CDR1 is MDHEN and CDR2 is SYDVKM. CDR3: CASSPPGQGYLPSEQYF. The CDR3 DNA follows: TGTGCCAGCAGCCCTCCGGGACAGGGGTACCTCCCTTCCGAGCAGTACTTC.

This clonotype was counted only a few times. The chain employs TRBV7-2 and TRBJ2-1; D remains ambiguous. Trimming removed 4 bases from V and 12 bases from J, with 16 bases in between. The germline V gene has CDR1 SGHTA and CDR2 FQGNSA. The CDR3 totals 13 residues. In DNA form, the CDR3 reads TGTGCCAGCAGCTCCGTCTCGAACCTGGGGCAGTTCTTC. Encoded protein: CASSSVSNLGQFF. Full variable domain (missing parts from reference TRBV7-2 and TRBJ2-1): GAGVSQSPSNKVTEKGKDVELRCDPISGHTALYWYRQSLGQGLEFLIYFQGNSAPDKSGLPSDRFSAERTGGSVSTLTIQRTQQEDSAVYLCASSSVSNLGQFFGPGTRLTVL.

V and J are TRBV6-1 and TRBJ2-2; no reliable D call. Germline values: CDR1 MNHNS, CDR2 SASEGT. V was clipped by 4 bases and J by 4 bases, with 13 bases between them. The CDR3 consists of 15 residues. CDR3 sequence (DNA): TGTGCCAGCAGTGCCCCGGCCACTTTCACCGGGGAGCTGTTTTTT. Its translation: CASSAPATFTGELFF.

This clonotype was detected many times. The chain carries TRBV20-1 and TRBJ1-1; no clear D gene. The V and J ends lost 5 bases and 6 bases respectively, with 13 bases between them. CDR3 size: 12 residues. Per the germline V gene, CDR1 is DFQATT and CDR2 is SNEGSKA (reference sequence). CDR3 nucleotide sequence: TGCAGTGCTTCCCGGGCCTTGGCTGAAGCTTTCTTT. This gives the protein CSASRALAEAFF.

Only a few counts were recorded for this clonotype. CDR3 protein: CASSPPSTETGELFF. The CDR3 bases are TGTGCCAGCTCACCACCGTCAACAGAAACCGGGGAGCTGTTTTTT. The chain combines TRBV18 with TRBJ2-2, with unresolved D. The ends were cut back, 0 bases at V and 5 bases at J, with 10 bases in the middle. Germline values: CDR1 KGHSH, CDR2 LQKENI. The CDR3 is 15 amino acids. The whole variable domain, filled in from reference TRBV18 and TRBJ2-2, reads NAGVMQNPRHLVRRRGQEARLRCSPMKGHSHVYWYRQLPEEGLKFMVYLQKENIIDESGMPKERFSAEFPKEGPSILRIQQVVRGDSAAYFCASSPPSTETGELFFGEGSRLTVL.

As regards this clonotype: Germline and junction disagree at one end, which may indicate a read error. The chain carries TRBV6-5 and TRBJ1-6; D unclear. The CDR3 has 15 amino acids. Germline-derived CDR1 and CDR2 are MNHEY and SVGAGI. In nucleotides, the CDR3 is TGTACCAGCAGTTCCCAGACGGGGAATAATTCACCTCTCCACTTT. This codes for CTSSSQTGNNSPLHF.